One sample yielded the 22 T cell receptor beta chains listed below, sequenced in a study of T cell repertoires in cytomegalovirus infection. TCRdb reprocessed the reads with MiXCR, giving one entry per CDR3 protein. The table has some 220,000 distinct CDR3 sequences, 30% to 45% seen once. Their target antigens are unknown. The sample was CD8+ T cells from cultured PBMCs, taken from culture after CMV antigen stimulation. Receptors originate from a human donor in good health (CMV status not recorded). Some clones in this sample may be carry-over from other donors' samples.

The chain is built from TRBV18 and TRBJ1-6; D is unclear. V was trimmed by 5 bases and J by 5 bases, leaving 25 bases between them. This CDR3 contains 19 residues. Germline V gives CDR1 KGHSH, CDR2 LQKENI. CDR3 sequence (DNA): TGTGCCAGCTCAACGGCTGGACCCAAAGAAATCGACGATAATTCACCCCTCCACTTT. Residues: CASSTAGPKEIDDNSPLHF.

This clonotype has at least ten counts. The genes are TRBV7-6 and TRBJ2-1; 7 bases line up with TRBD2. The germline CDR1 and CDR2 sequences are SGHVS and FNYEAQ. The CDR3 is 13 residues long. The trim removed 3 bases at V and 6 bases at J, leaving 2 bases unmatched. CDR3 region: CASSLASGNEQFF. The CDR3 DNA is TGTGCCAGCAGCTTGGCTAGCGGCAATGAGCAGTTCTTC.

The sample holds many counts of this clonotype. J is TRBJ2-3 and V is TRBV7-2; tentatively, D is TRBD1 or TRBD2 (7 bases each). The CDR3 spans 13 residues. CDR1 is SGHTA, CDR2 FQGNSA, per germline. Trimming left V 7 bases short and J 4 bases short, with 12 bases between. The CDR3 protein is CASTQGGADTQYF. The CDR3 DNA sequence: TGTGCCAGCACTCAGGGGGGGGCAGATACGCAGTATTTT.

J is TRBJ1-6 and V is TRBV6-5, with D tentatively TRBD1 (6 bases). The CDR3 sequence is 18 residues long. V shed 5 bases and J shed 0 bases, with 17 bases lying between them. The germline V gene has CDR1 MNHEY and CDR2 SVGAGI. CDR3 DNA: TGTGCCAGCAGTACCTCGGACAGCTTCTACTCCTATAATTCACCCCTCCACTTT. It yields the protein CASSTSDSFYSYNSPLHF.

In DNA form, the CDR3 reads TGTGCCGCGAAGCCGGGACTAACCTCGGATACGCAGTATTTT. It specifies CAAKPGLTSDTQYF. The chain uses TRBV6-6 and TRBJ2-3; 7 bases are a match to TRBD2. V trimming: 11 bases; J trimming: 6 bases; junction bases outside the gene matches: 14. CDR3 length: 14 residues. The germline gives CDR1 MNHNY, CDR2 SVGAGI (reference sequence).

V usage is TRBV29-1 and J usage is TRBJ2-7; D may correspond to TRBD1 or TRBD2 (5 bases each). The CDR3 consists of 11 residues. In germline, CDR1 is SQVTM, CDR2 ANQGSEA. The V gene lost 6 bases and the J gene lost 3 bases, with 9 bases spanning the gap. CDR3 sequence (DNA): TGCAGCGTGGGGGTGGGCTACGAGCAGTACTTC. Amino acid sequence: CSVGVGYEQYF.

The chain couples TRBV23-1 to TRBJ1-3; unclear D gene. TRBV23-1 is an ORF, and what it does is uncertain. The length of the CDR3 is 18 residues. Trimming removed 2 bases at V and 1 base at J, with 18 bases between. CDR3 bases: TGCGCCAGCAGTCAAAAGGGTTGCTCTGCCCGATCTGGAAACACCATATATTTT. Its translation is CASSQKGCSARSGNTIYF.

The CDR3 is CASSQTSGGYNEQFF. The CDR3 region has the DNA TGTGCCAGCAGCCAGACTAGCGGGGGGTACAATGAGCAGTTCTTC. The genes are TRBV7-9 and TRBJ2-1; 13 bases align to TRBD2. The CDR3 length is 15 residues. J lost 4 bases, V lost 5 bases, and 2 bases had no gene match. The V gene's germline CDR1 is SEHNR and CDR2 FQNEAQ (reference sequence).

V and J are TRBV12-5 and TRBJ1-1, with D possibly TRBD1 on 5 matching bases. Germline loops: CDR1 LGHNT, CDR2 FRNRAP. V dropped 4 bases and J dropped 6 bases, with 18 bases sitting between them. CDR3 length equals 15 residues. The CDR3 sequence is CASGWGGEGVAEAFF. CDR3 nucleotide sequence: TGTGCTAGTGGTTGGGGCGGGGAAGGGGTGGCTGAAGCTTTCTTT. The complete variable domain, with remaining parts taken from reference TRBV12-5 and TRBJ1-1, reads DARVTQTPRHKVTEMGQEVTMRCQPILGHNTVFWYRQTMMQGLELLAYFRNRAPLDDSGMPKDRFSAEMPDATLATLKIQPSEPRDSAVYFCASGWGGEGVAEAFFGQGTRLTVV.

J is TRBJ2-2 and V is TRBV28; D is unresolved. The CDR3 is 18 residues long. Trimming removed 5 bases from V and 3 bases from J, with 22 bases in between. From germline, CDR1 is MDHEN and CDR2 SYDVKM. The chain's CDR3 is CASSPSGYLPGDTGELFF. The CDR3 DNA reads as TGTGCCAGCAGTCCCTCGGGCTATCTTCCGGGCGACACCGGGGAGCTGTTTTTT.

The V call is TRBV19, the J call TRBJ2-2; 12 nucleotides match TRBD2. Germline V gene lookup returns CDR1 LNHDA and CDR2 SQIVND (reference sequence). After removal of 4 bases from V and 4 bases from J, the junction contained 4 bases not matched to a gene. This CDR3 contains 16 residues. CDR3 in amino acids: CASSKTSGRTTGELFF. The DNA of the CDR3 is TGTGCCAGTAGTAAGACTAGCGGGAGAACCACCGGGGAGCTGTTTTTT.

CDR3 coding DNA: TGTGCCAGCAGCTTCTCCGGGACCACCTACAATGAGCAGTTCTTC. Its translation: CASSFSGTTYNEQFF. The J gene is TRBJ2-1, the V gene TRBV7-3; D may correspond to TRBD1 or TRBD2 (5 bases each). V was cut by 3 bases and J by 2 bases, with 11 bases left in between. Germline V lookup: CDR1 SGHTA, CDR2 FQGTGA. This CDR3 is built from 15 residues.

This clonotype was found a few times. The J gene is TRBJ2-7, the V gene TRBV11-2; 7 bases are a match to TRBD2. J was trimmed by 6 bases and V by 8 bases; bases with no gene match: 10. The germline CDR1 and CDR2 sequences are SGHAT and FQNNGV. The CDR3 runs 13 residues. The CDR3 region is CASSWGGESEQYF. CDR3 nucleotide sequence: TGTGCCAGCTCCTGGGGAGGGGAGAGCGAGCAGTACTTC.

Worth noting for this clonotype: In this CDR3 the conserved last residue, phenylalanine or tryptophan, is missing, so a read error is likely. The chain's CDR3 is CASSSSSGRAFVEQFL. The CDR3 nucleotides are TGTGCCAGCAGCTCCTCTAGCGGGAGGGCCTTTGTTGAGCAGTTCTTA. V is TRBV7-4 and J is TRBJ2-1; 12 bases line up with TRBD2. Germline V CDR1 and CDR2: SGHVT, SQSDAQ. The CDR3 sequence is 16 residues long. The junction had 10 bases not matched to a gene; V was cut back by 4 bases and J by 9 bases.

CDR3 coding DNA: TGTGCCAGCAGCTTAGCCTTCGGGACAGGGTACACCGGGGAGCTGTTTTTT. Its protein product is CASSLAFGTGYTGELFF. The rearrangement joins TRBV7-6 to TRBJ2-2, with TRBD1 matching over 9 bases. Trimming at V came to 0 bases and at J to 3 bases, leaving 5 bases not matched to a gene. Germline V gene sequence: CDR1 SGHVS, CDR2 FNYEAQ. The CDR3 loop spans 17 amino acids. Using reference TRBV7-6 and TRBJ2-2 for the parts outside the CDR3, the full variable domain is GAGVSQSPRYKVTKRGQDVALRCDPISGHVSLYWYRQALGQGPEFLTYFNYEAQQDKSGLPNDRFSAERPEGSISTLTIQRTEQRDSAMYRCASSLAFGTGYTGELFFGEGSRLTVL.

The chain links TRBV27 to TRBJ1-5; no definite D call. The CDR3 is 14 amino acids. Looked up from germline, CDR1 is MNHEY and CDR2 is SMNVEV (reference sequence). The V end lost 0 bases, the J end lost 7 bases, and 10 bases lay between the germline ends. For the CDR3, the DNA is TGTGCCAGCAGTTTATCGGGAGGGCACCAGCCCCAGCATTTT. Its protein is CASSLSGGHQPQHF.

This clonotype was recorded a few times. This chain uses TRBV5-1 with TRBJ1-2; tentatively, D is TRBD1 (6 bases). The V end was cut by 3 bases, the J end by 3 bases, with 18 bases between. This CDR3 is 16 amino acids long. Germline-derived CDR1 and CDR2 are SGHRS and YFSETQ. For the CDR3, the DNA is TGCGCCAGCAGCTCGAAGAGAACAGGGCAGCACTATGGCTACACCTTC. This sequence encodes CASSSKRTGQHYGYTF.

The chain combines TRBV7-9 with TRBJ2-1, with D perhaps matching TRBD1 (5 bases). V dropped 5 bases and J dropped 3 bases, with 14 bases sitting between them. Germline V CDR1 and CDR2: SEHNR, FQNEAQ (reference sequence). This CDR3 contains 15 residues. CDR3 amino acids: CASSTGQGGYNEQFF. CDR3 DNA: TGTGCCAGCAGCACGGGCCAGGGCGGCTACAATGAGCAGTTCTTC.

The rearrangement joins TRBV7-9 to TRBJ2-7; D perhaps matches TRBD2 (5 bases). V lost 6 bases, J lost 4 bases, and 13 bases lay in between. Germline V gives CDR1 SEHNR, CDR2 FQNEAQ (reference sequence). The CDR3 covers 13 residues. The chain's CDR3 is CASSQDGIYEQYF. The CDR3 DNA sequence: TGTGCCAGCAGTCAGGACGGGATTTACGAGCAGTACTTC. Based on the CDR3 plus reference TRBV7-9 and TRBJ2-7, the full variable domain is DTGVSQNPRHKITKRGQNVTFRCDPISEHNRLYWYRQTLGQGPEFLTYFQNEAQLEKSRLLSDRFSAERPKGSFSTLEIQRTEQGDSAMYLCASSQDGIYEQYFGPGTRLTVT.

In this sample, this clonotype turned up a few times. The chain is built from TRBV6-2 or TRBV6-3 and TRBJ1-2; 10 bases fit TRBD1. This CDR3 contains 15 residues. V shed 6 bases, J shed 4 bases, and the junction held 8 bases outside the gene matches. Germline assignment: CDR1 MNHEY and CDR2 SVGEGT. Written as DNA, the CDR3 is TGTGCCAGCAGACACGGGACAGGGGTTGGCTATGGCTACACCTTC. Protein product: CASRHGTGVGYGYTF.

CDR3 region: CASRLPGRNYNEQFF. DNA for the CDR3: TGTGCCAGCAGACTGCCTGGACGAAATTACAATGAGCAGTTCTTC. The genes are TRBV7-2 and TRBJ2-1, with D uncertain. CDR3 length: 15 amino acids. Trimming took off 6 bases at V and 4 bases at J, with 16 bases between the two ends. CDR1 and CDR2 from the germline V gene are SGHTA and FQGNSA.

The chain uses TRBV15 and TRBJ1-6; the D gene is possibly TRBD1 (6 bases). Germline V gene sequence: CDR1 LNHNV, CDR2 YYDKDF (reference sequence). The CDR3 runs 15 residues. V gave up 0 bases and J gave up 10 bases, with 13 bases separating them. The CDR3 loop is CATSRDSGGRSPLHF. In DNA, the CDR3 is TGTGCCACCAGCAGAGATAGCGGGGGCCGCTCACCCCTCCACTTT.